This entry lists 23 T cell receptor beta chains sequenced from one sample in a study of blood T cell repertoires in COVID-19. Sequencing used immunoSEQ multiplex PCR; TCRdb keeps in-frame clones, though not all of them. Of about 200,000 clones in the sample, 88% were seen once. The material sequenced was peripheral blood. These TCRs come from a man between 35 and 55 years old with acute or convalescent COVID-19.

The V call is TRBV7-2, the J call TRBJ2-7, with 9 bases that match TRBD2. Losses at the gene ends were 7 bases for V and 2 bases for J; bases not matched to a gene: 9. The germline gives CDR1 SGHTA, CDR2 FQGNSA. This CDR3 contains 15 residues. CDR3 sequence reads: CASTQEAGGAYEQYF. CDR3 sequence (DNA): TGTGCCAGCACCCAGGAGGCGGGGGGGGCCTACGAGCAGTACTTC.

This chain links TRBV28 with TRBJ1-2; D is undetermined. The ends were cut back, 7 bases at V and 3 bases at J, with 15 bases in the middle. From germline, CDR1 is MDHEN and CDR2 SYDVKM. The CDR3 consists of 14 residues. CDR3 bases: TGTGCCAGCACCCGGGGAGGGTCGGACTATGGCTACACCTTC. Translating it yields CASTRGGSDYGYTF.

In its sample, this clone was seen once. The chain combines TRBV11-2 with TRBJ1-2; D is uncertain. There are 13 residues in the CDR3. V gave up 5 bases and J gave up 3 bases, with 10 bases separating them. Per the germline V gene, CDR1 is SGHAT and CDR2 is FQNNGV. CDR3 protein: CASSPSPDYGYTF. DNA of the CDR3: TGTGCCAGCAGCCCCTCTCCGGACTATGGCTACACCTTC.

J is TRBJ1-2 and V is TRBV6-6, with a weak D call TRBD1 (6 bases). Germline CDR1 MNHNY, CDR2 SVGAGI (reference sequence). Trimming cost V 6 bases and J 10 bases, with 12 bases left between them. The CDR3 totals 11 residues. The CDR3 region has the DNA TGTGCCAGCAGCTCATCAGGGGTCTACACCTTC. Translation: CASSSSGVYTF.

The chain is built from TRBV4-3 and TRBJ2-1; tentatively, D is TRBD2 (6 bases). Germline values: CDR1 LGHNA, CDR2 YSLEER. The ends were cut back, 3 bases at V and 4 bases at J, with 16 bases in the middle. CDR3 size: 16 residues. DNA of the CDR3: TGCGCCAGCAGCCAGGTGGGATCGGGAGCTTACAATGAGCAGTTCTTC. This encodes CASSQVGSGAYNEQFF.

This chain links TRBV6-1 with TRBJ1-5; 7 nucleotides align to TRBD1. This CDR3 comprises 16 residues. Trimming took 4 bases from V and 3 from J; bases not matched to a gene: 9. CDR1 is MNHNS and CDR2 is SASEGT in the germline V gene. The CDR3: CASSGLWTGINQPQHF. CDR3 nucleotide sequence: TGTGCCAGCAGTGGGCTATGGACAGGCATCAATCAGCCCCAGCATTTT.

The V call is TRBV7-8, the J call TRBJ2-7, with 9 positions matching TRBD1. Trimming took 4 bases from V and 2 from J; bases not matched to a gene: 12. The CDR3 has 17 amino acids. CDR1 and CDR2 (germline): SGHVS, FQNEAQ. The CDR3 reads CASSSHWDREGTYEQYF. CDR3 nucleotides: TGTGCCAGCAGCTCCCACTGGGACAGGGAGGGAACCTACGAGCAGTACTTC.

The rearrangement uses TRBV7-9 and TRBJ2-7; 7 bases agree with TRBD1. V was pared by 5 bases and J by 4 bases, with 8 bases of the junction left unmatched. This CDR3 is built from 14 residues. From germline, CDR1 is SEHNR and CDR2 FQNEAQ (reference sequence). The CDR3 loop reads CASSLGTAPYEQYF. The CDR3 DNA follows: TGTGCCAGCAGCCTGGGGACAGCTCCTTACGAGCAGTACTTC.

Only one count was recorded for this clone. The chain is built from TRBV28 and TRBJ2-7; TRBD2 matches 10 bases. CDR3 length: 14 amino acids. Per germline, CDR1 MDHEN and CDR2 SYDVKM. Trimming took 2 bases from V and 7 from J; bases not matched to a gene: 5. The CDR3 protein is CASSLSGRALEQYF. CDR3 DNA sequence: TGTGCCAGCAGTTTAAGCGGGAGGGCCCTGGAGCAGTACTTC.

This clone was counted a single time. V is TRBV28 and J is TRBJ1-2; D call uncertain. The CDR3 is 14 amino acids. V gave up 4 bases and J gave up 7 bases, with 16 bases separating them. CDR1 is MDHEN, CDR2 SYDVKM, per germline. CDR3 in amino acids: CASSSPQVLGGYTF. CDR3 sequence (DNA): TGTGCCAGCAGTTCCCCTCAGGTACTAGGTGGCTACACCTTC.

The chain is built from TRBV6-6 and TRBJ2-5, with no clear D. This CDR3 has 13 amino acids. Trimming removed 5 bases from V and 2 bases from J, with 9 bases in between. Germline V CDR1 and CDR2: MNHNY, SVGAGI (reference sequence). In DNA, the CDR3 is TGTGCCAGCAGTACGACTGTACAAGAGACCCAGTACTTC. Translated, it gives CASSTTVQETQYF.

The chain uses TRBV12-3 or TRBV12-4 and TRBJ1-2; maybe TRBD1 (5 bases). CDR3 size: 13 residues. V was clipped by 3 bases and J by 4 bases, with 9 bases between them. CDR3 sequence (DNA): TGTGCCAGCAGTTTGCAGGGATTCTATGGCTACACCTTC. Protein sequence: CASSLQGFYGYTF.

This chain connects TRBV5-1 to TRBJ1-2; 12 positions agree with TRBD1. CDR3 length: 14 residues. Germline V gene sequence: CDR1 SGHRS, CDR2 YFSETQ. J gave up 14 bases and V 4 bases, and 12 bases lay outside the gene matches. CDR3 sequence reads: CASSVSGTGGFQTF. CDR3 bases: TGCGCCAGCAGCGTATCCGGGACAGGGGGCTTCCAAACCTTC.

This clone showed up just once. The CDR3 loop reads CASSPGATNEKLFF. CDR3 coding DNA: TGTGCCAGCAGCCCAGGGGCAACTAATGAAAAACTGTTTTTT. The chain joins TRBV5-4 to TRBJ1-4; weak D call: TRBD1 (6 bases). The ends were cut back, 4 bases at V and 0 bases at J, with 7 bases in the middle. CDR1 SGHNT and CDR2 YYREEE come from the germline V gene (reference sequence). This CDR3 has 14 amino acids.

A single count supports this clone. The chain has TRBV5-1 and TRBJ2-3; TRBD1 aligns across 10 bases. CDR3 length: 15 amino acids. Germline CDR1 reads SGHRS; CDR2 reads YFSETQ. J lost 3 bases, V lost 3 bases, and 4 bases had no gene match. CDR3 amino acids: CASSSGQGLTDTQYF. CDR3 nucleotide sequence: TGCGCCAGCAGCTCGGGACAGGGGCTTACAGATACGCAGTATTTT.

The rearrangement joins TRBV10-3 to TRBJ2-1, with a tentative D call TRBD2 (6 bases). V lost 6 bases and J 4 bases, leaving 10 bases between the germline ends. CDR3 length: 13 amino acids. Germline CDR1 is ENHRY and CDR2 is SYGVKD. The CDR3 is CAIRSGAYNEQFF. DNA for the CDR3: TGTGCCATCAGATCGGGAGCTTACAATGAGCAGTTCTTC.

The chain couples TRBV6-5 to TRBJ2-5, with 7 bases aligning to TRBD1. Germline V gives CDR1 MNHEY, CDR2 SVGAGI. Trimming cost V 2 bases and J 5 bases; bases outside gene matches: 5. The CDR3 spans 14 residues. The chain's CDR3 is CASSYTGVRETQYF. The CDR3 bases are TGTGCCAGCAGTTACACAGGGGTTCGGGAGACCCAGTACTTC.

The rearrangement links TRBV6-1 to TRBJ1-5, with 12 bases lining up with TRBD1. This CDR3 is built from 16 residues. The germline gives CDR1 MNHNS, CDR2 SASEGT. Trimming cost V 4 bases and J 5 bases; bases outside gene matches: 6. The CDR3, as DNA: TGTGCCAGCAGTGCCCTCGGGACAGGGGGCGATCAGCCCCAGCATTTT. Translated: CASSALGTGGDQPQHF.

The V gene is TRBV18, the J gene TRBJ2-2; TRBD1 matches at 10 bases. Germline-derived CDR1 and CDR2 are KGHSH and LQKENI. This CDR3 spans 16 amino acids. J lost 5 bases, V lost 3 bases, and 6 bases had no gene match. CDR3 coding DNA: TGTGCCAGCTCACCTGCGACAGGGGGCGAGACCGGGGAGCTGTTTTTT. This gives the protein CASSPATGGETGELFF.

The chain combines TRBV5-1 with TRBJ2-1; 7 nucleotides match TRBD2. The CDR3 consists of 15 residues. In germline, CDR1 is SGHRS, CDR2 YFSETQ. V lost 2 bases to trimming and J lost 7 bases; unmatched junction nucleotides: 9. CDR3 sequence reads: CASSFWGGIGNEQFF. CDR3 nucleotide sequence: TGCGCCAGCAGCTTTTGGGGAGGGATAGGGAATGAGCAGTTCTTC.

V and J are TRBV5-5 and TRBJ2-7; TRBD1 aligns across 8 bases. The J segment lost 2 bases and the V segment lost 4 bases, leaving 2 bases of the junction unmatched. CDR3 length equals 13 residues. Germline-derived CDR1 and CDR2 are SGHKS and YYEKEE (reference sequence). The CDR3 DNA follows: TGTGCCAGCAGCCAACAGGGGGCCTACGAGCAGTACTTC. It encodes CASSQQGAYEQYF.

The CDR3 is CASSLTSAQYF. CDR3 bases: TGTGCCAGCAGCCTCACTAGCGCCCAGTACTTC. The chain is built from TRBV11-2 and TRBJ2-5, with 7 bases fitting TRBD2. V was clipped by 5 bases and J by 9 bases; unmatched bases: 3. The CDR3 is 11 residues long. Per the germline V gene, CDR1 is SGHAT and CDR2 is FQNNGV.

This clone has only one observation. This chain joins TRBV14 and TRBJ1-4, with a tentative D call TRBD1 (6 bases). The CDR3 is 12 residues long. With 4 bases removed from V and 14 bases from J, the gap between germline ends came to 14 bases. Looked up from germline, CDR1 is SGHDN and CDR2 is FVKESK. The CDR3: CASSRGGRQLFF. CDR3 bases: TGTGCCAGCAGCCGAGGGGGTAGGCAGCTGTTTTTT.